This TCR beta chain was captured by sequencing in a study of cytomegalovirus exposure and HLA in healthy donors. TCRdb's copy holds only in-frame clones and misses some; the assay was immunoSEQ multiplex PCR. The sample has fewer than 120,000 clones, around 87% seen once. The CDR3 consists of 15 residues. Germline CDR1 is KGHSH and CDR2 is LQKENI. V was shortened by 3 bases and J by 1 base, with 12 bases between the two germline ends. The material sequenced was PBMCs. The source of this sequence is a woman between 25 and 40 years old in good health and CMV-seropositive. The chain combines TRBV18 with TRBJ1-2; tentative D call: TRBD1 (6 bases). In DNA form, the CDR3 reads TGTGCCAGCTCACCCCCTCTGGACAGTAACTATGGCTACACCTTC. Translation gives CASSPPLDSNYGYTF.